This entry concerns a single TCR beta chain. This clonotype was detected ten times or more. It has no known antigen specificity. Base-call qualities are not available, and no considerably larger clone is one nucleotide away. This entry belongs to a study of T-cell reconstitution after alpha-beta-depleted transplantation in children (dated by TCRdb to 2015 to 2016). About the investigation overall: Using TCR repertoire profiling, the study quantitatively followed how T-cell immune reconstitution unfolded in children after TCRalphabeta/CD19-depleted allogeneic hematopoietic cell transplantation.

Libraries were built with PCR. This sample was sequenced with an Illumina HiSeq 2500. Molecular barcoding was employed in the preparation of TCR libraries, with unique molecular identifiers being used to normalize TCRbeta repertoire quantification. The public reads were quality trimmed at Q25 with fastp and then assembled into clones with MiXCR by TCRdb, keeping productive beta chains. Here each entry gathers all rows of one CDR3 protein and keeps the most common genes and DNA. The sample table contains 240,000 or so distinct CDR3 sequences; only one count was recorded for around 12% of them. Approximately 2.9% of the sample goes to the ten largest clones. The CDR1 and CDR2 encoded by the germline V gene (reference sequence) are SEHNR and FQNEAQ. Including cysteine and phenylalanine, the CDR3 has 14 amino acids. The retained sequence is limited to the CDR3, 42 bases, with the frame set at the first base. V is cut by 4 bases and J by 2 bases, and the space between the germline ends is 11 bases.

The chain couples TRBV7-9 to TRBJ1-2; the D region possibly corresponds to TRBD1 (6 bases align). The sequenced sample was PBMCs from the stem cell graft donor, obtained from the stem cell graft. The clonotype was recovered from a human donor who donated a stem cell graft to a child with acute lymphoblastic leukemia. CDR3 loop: CASSYDRINYGYTF. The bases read TGTGCCAGCAGCTACGACAGGATCAACTATGGCTACACCTTC.